These 21 T cell receptor beta chains originate from one sample sequenced in a study of shared clonotypes between healthy human individuals (dated by TCRdb to the early 2020s). Receptors were amplified or captured by the immunoSEQ multiplex PCR assay. TCRdb took this table from immuneACCESS and kept in-frame rearrangements with V and J called. Such tables lack part of the clones; where checked against another copy, unresolved V genes explain under half of the gap, and the rest is unexplained. Recorded for this sample are 2 million to 2.5 million clones; 90% to 97% of them occurred a single time. The ten largest clonotypes hold 0.1% to 0.15% of the sample. Sequencing was performed on naive CD4+ T cells sorted from blood. Reading the label with the study, this specimen's cell subset or site is: CD45RA+ positively selected. The receptors stem from a man aged 18 to 29 in good health.

This sequence joins TRBV7-2 and TRBJ2-1; no clear D gene. Germline V gives CDR1 SGHTA, CDR2 FQGNSA. The V and J ends lost 5 bases and 7 bases respectively, with 12 bases between them. The CDR3 consists of 13 residues. This chain's CDR3 is CASSPGPRNEQFF. For the CDR3, the DNA is TGTGCCAGCAGCCCAGGACCGCGGAATGAGCAGTTCTTC.

The V and J genes are TRBV7-2 and TRBJ2-1; tentatively, D is TRBD2 (6 bases). The CDR3 is 15 amino acids. V was shortened by 8 bases and J by 3 bases, with 17 bases between the two germline ends. CDR1 is SGHTA and CDR2 is FQGNSA in the germline V gene. The CDR3: CASRRAGRIYNEQFF. The CDR3 DNA is TGTGCCAGCCGCCGGGCGGGGCGGATCTACAATGAGCAGTTCTTC.

The chain is built from TRBV5-4 and TRBJ2-1; 12 nucleotides match TRBD2. Per germline, CDR1 SGHNT and CDR2 YYREEE (reference sequence). CDR3 length: 17 amino acids. The ends lost 0 bases at V and 6 bases at J; junction bases unmatched: 7. CDR3 nucleotides: TGTGCCAGCAGCTTGGAGGCTAGCGGGAGGGCAGGCAATGAGCAGTTCTTC. This translates into CASSLEASGRAGNEQFF.

The rearrangement uses TRBV5-4 and TRBJ2-1, with 7 positions matching TRBD1. CDR1 is SGHNT and CDR2 is YYREEE in the germline V gene (reference sequence). CDR3 length: 15 amino acids. The V and J ends lost 4 bases and 9 bases, in that order; junction bases with no gene match: 13. The CDR3 spells CASSLPGQLRGEQFF. The CDR3 DNA sequence: TGTGCCAGCAGCCTACCGGGACAGTTAAGAGGTGAGCAGTTCTTC.

The chain uses TRBV5-1 and TRBJ1-5; D is undetermined. Germline lookup yields CDR1 SGHRS and CDR2 YFSETQ. This CDR3 region has 15 residues. V lost 0 bases to trimming and J lost 3 bases, with 10 bases between them. The CDR3 region is CASSLEAGFNQPQHF. CDR3 DNA: TGCGCCAGCAGCTTGGAGGCGGGGTTCAATCAGCCCCAGCATTTT.

On this clone: Other DNA sequences from this sample encode an identical CDR3 as well. CDR3 DNA: TGTGCCAGCTCACCACAGGGAGCAACTAATGAAAAACTGTTTTTT. Protein sequence: CASSPQGATNEKLFF. This sequence joins TRBV18 and TRBJ1-4, with no clear D. The CDR3 runs to 15 residues. Between the trimmed V and J ends, which lost 1 base and 0 bases, there was a span of 6 bases. Germline V gene lookup returns CDR1 KGHSH and CDR2 LQKENI.

The chain links TRBV7-3 to TRBJ2-3, with D tentatively TRBD1 or TRBD2 (5 bases each). Germline V gene data show CDR1 as SGHTA and CDR2 as FQGTGA. This CDR3 has 14 amino acids. V was clipped by 5 bases and J by 4 bases, with 13 bases between them. CDR3 in amino acids: CASSRDPGPDTQYF. The CDR3 DNA reads TGTGCCAGCAGCCGGGACCCGGGCCCAGATACGCAGTATTTT.

V and J are TRBV29-1 and TRBJ2-7; 13 bases align to TRBD2. CDR1 and CDR2 from the germline V gene are SQVTM and ANQGSEA. J gave up 5 bases and V 7 bases, and 8 bases lay outside the gene matches. The CDR3 runs 14 residues. This chain's CDR3 is CSAGTSGNQDEQYF. The CDR3 DNA reads as TGCAGCGCCGGGACTAGCGGGAATCAGGACGAGCAGTACTTC.

The V call is TRBV10-3, the J call TRBJ2-5; 7 nucleotides line up with TRBD1. With V trimmed by 6 bases and J by 5 bases, 12 bases remained unmatched. CDR3 length: 15 amino acids. Germline-derived CDR1 and CDR2 are ENHRY and SYGVKD. CDR3 DNA: TGTGCCATCAGCTATGACAGGGCCAGGACGGAGACCCAGTACTTC. Translated: CAISYDRARTETQYF.

V and J are TRBV4-3 and TRBJ2-7; D gene unclear. Trimming cost V 0 bases and J 8 bases, with 17 bases left between them. CDR3 length equals 15 residues. The germline V gene encodes CDR1 LGHNA and CDR2 YSLEER. Here the CDR3 DNA reads TGCGCCAGCAGCCAAGAATCGTCAGCGAGCTCCCAGCAGTACTTC. It codes for CASSQESSASSQQYF.

In its sample, this clone was seen once. The V and J genes are TRBV19 and TRBJ1-2; maybe TRBD1 (5 bases). The germline gives CDR1 LNHDA, CDR2 SQIVND (reference sequence). This CDR3 is 15 amino acids long. V gave up 3 bases and J gave up 7 bases, with 18 bases separating them. The chain's CDR3 is CASSISSGGLGGYTF. In DNA, the CDR3 is TGTGCCAGTAGTATCTCCTCGGGGGGATTGGGTGGCTACACCTTC.

The chain recombines TRBV5-1 with TRBJ1-5, with TRBD1 as a possible D gene (6 bases). Germline V CDR1 and CDR2: SGHRS, YFSETQ. This CDR3 contains 14 residues. With 0 bases removed from V and 5 bases from J, the gap between germline ends came to 9 bases. CDR3 protein: CASSLGGQYQPQHF. CDR3 nucleotide sequence: TGCGCCAGCAGCTTGGGGGGGCAATATCAGCCCCAGCATTTT. Based on the CDR3 plus reference TRBV5-1 and TRBJ1-5, the full variable domain is KAGVTQTPRYLIKTRGQQVTLSCSPISGHRSVSWYQQTPGQGLQFLFEYFSETQRNKGNFPGRFSGRQFSNSRSEMNVSTLELGDSALYLCASSLGGQYQPQHFGDGTRLSIL.

V is TRBV6-1 and J is TRBJ1-1; D gene ambiguous. V lost 5 bases and J lost 1, with 8 bases in between. Per the germline V gene, CDR1 is MNHNS and CDR2 is SASEGT. The CDR3 consists of 13 residues. In DNA, the CDR3 is TGTGCCAGCAGTTGGTCCGGGAACACTGAAGCTTTCTTT. Translated, it gives CASSWSGNTEAFF.

The chain has TRBV18 and TRBJ1-6; D not resolved. The CDR3 has 16 amino acids. Germline assignment: CDR1 KGHSH and CDR2 LQKENI. V was trimmed by 3 bases and J by 5 bases, leaving 14 bases between them. The CDR3 region is CASSPPGLADNSPLHF. The DNA for the CDR3 is TGTGCCAGCTCACCCCCGGGCCTCGCGGATAATTCACCCCTCCACTTT.

This chain connects TRBV9 to TRBJ2-3, with D perhaps matching TRBD1 or TRBD2 (5 bases each). The V gene lost 0 bases and the J gene lost 5 bases, with 16 bases spanning the gap. The CDR3 runs 16 residues. Germline CDR1 reads SGDLS; CDR2 reads YYNGEE. CDR3 coding DNA: TGTGCCAGCAGCGTAGCCGGCGGACGGGGCTTAGATACGCAGTATTTT. Amino acids: CASSVAGGRGLDTQYF.

CDR3 coding DNA: TGTGCCATCGGACCTTCAGATACGCAGTATTTT. Its protein product is CAIGPSDTQYF. The J gene is TRBJ2-3, the V gene TRBV10-3; no definite D call. CDR1 is ENHRY, CDR2 SYGVKD, per germline. The CDR3 spans 11 residues. The ends were cut back, 8 bases at V and 4 bases at J, with 7 bases in the middle.

The chain combines TRBV6-1 with TRBJ2-4, with D perhaps assigned TRBD1 or TRBD2 (6 bases each). The CDR3 extends over 14 amino acids. V gave up 10 bases and J gave up 0 bases, with 13 bases separating them. The germline CDR1 and CDR2 sequences are MNHNS and SASEGT. The CDR3 is CATLGGGAKNIQYF. The CDR3 DNA sequence: TGTGCCACCCTCGGAGGGGGAGCCAAAAACATTCAGTACTTC.

The V gene is TRBV2, the J gene TRBJ2-5; TRBD2 matches 9 bases. J was trimmed by 9 bases and V by 6 bases; bases with no gene match: 8. The germline V gene has CDR1 SNHLY and CDR2 FYNNEI. This CDR3 comprises 13 residues. CDR3 bases: TGTGCCAGCAGGATAGCGGGGGCGGGGGCCCAGTACTTC. This gives the protein CASRIAGAGAQYF.

Details on this clone: The identical CDR3 is also encoded by other nucleotide sequences in the sample. V and J are TRBV5-6 and TRBJ2-4, with TRBD2 as a possible D gene (5 bases). CDR3 size: 14 residues. Trimming took off 4 bases at V and 0 bases at J, with 8 bases between the two ends. Germline assignment: CDR1 SGHDT and CDR2 YYEEEE. The CDR3 DNA reads as TGTGCCAGCAGCCTAGGACTAGCCAAAAACATTCAGTACTTC. As protein: CASSLGLAKNIQYF.

The chain uses TRBV30 and TRBJ2-7, with D possibly TRBD1 on 5 matching bases. V was shortened by 7 bases and J by 0 bases, with 10 bases between the two germline ends. The germline V gene encodes CDR1 GTSNPN and CDR2 SVGIG (reference sequence). The CDR3 contains 12 residues. Written as DNA, the CDR3 is TGTGCCTATCTGACAGACTCCTACGAGCAGTACTTC. This encodes CAYLTDSYEQYF.

The chain employs TRBV30 and TRBJ2-3; 8 bases agree with TRBD2. V gave up 6 bases and J gave up 5 bases; unmatched junction bases: 10. The CDR3 contains 14 residues. Germline V gene lookup returns CDR1 GTSNPN and CDR2 SVGIG (reference sequence). The CDR3 loop is CACIPGGQVDTQYF. The CDR3 DNA follows: TGTGCCTGCATCCCGGGAGGGCAGGTAGATACGCAGTATTTT.